The next 3 T cell receptor beta chains were all read from a single sample in a study of shared clonotypes between healthy human individuals. Data came from immunoSEQ multiplex PCR; TCRdb stores just in-frame clones and leaves some out. The data hold some 2,500,000 clones, with approximately 94% observed a single time. Sequenced material: naive CD4+ T cells from PBMCs. Regarding subset: CD45RA+ positively selected. These receptors came from a man between 18 and 29 years old in good health. Some clones in this sample may be carry-over from other donors' samples.

The V call is TRBV4-3, the J call TRBJ1-6, with D possibly being TRBD1 (5 bases). CDR1 LGHNA and CDR2 YSLEER come from the germline V gene. The CDR3 totals 14 residues. Trimming took off 0 bases at V and 11 bases at J, with 11 bases between the two ends. CDR3 nucleotide sequence: TGCGCCAGCAGCCAAGACCTCCGGGGGACACCCCTCCACTTT. This codes for CASSQDLRGTPLHF.

As for this clone: Other nucleotide sequences from this sample produce the same CDR3. V gene TRBV27 combines with J gene TRBJ2-3; unclear D gene. The germline CDR1 and CDR2 sequences are MNHEY and SMNVEV (reference sequence). The germline V and J ends were trimmed by 2 bases and 3 bases, with 6 bases remaining between them. The CDR3 is 13 amino acids. The CDR3: CASSLVGTDTQYF. The CDR3 nucleotides are TGTGCCAGCAGTTTAGTCGGTACAGATACGCAGTATTTT.

The chain recombines TRBV11-1 with TRBJ2-1; D call uncertain. The CDR3 runs 13 residues. Between the trimmed V and J ends, which lost 5 bases and 5 bases, there was a span of 10 bases. From germline, CDR1 is SGHAT and CDR2 FQDESV (reference sequence). CDR3 loop: CASSKDPNNEQFF. In DNA form, the CDR3 reads TGTGCCAGCAGCAAAGACCCCAACAATGAGCAGTTCTTC.